Listed here is a single T cell receptor (beta chain). There are 14 residues in the CDR3. J gave up 3 bases and V 4 bases, and 4 bases lay outside the gene matches. Germline CDR1 and CDR2: SGHRS and YFSETQ. This sample was taken from a study of PD-1 blockade in mismatch repair-deficient tumors. This table comes from immunoSEQ multiplex PCR, and its TCRdb copy is limited to in-frame clones, with some not included. The sample lists approximately 15,000 clones; around 83% were seen once. The clonotype was recovered from an adult with mismatch repair-deficient cancer. Sequenced material: PBMCs, taken less than 15 weeks after starting pembrolizumab. V gene TRBV5-1 combines with J gene TRBJ1-1, with TRBD1 matching over 9 bases. CDR3 protein: CASSIRTGDTEAFF. The CDR3 DNA follows: TGCGCCAGCAGCATAAGGACAGGGGACACTGAAGCTTTCTTT.